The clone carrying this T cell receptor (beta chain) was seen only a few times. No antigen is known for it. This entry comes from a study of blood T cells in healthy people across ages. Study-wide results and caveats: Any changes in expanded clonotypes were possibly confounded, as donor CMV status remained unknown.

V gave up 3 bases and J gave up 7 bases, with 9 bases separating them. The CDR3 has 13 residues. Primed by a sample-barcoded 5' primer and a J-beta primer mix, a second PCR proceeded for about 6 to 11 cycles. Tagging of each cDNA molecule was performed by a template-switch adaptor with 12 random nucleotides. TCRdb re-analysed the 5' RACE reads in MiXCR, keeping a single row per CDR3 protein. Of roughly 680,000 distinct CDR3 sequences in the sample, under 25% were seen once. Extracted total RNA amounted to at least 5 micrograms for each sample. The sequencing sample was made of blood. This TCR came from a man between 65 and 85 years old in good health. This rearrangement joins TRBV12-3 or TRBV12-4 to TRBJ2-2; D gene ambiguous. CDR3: CASSFVSDGELFF. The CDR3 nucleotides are TGTGCCAGCAGTTTCGTTAGTGACGGGGAGCTGTTTTTT.